This TCR beta chain came from a study of OX40 agonist ivuxolimab in advanced cancers. About the research overall: A mean age of 60 years, range about 20 to 85, was recorded, and approximately 79% were male. Treatment received earlier with anti-PD-1, anti-PD-L1 or anti-CTLA-4 agents was allowed, and under 50% had some. Partial responses occurred in three patients (one hepatocellular carcinoma, two cutaneous melanoma).

Profiled with immunoSEQ multiplex PCR; TCRdb holds only in-frame clones, not every one. The table shows 45,000 or so clones, with approximately 86% occurring only once. V lost 3 bases, J lost 2 bases, and 7 bases lay in between. This CDR3 is built from 14 residues. In germline, CDR1 is MDHEN, CDR2 SYDVKM. If patients had autoimmune disease history or systemic immunosuppression, they were excluded. The chain links TRBV28 to TRBJ2-2; no firm D call. This TCR came from an adult with an advanced solid tumor such as melanoma, head and neck, liver or kidney cancer. The material was CD4+ or CD8+ T cells sorted from blood, obtained in a trial of the OX40 agonist ivuxolimab. CDR3 bases: TGTGCCAGCAGTTTTCTGAGAAACACCGGGGAGCTGTTTTTT. Protein sequence: CASSFLRNTGELFF.